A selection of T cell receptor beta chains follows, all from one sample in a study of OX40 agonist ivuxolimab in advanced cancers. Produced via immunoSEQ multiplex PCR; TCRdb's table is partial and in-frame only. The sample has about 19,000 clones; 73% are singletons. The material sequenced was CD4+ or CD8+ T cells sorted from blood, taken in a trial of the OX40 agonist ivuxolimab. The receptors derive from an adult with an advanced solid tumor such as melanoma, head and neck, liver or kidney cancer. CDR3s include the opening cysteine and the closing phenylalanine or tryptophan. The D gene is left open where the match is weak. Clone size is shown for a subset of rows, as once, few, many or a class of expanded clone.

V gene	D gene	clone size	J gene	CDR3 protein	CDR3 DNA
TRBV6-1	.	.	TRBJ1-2	CASSDGGGHGYTF	TGTGCCAGCAGTGACGGAGGAGGGCATGGCTACACCTTC
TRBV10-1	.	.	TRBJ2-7	CASSETGPAEQYF	TGCGCCAGCAGTGAGACGGGGCCGGCCGAGCAGTACTTC
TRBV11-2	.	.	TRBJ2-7	CASSLAGATYEQYF	TGTGCCAGCAGCTTAGCGGGGGCGACCTACGAGCAGTACTTC
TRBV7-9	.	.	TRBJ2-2	CASSLGGGTGELFF	TGTGCCAGCAGCTTAGGTGGGGGCACCGGGGAGCTGTTTTTT
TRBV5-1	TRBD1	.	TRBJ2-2	CASSLRPGGSSGELFF	TGCGCCAGCAGCTTGAGGCCAGGGGGCTCGTCCGGGGAGCTGTTTTTT
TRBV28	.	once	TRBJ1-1	CASSLRSANTEAFF	TGTGCCAGCAGTTTACGTTCGGCGAACACTGAAGCTTTCTTT
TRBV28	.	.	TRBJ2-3	CASSPTDTQYF	TGTGCCAGCAGTCCCACAGATACGCAGTATTTT
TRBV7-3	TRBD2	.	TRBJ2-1	CASSHQSGGYNEQFF	TGTGCCAGCAGCCATCAGAGCGGGGGATACAATGAGCAGTTCTTC
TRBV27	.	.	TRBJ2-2	CATATQGGDTGELFF	TGTGCCACCGCTACACAAGGTGGAGACACCGGGGAGCTGTTTTTT
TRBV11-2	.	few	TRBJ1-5	CASSLGRGPQHF	TGTGCCAGCAGCTTAGGTAGAGGGCCCCAGCATTTT
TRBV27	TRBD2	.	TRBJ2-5	CASSLDTSGGGETQYF	TGTGCCAGCAGTTTAGATACTAGCGGCGGCGGGGAGACCCAGTACTTC
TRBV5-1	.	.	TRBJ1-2	CASSLSAQNNYGYTF	TGCGCCAGCAGCTTGTCGGCACAGAATAACTATGGCTACACCTTC
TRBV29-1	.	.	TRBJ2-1	CSVAGTIYNEQFF	TGCAGCGTCGCCGGGACAATTTACAATGAGCAGTTCTTC
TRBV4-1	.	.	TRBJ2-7	CASSQAEQGFSYEQYF	TGCGCCAGCAGCCAAGCTGAACAGGGTTTTTCCTACGAGCAGTACTTC
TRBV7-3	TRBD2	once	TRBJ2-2	CASSPGTSGGPWLTGELFF	TGTGCCAGCAGCCCTGGGACTAGCGGCGGACCTTGGCTCACCGGGGAGCTGTTTTTT
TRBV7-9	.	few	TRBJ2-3	CASSLEGEDWVSDTQYF	TGTGCCAGCAGCTTAGAGGGGGAGGATTGGGTTTCAGATACGCAGTATTTT
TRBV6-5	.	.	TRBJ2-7	CASRAGLSSYEQYF	TGTGCCAGCAGGGCCGGCCTATCTTCCTACGAGCAGTACTTC
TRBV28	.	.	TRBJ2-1	CASRKSPGLLGEQFF	TGTGCCAGCAGGAAGAGCCCGGGCCTCCTAGGTGAGCAGTTCTTC
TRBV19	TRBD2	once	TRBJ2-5	CASSPLPGGLGQETQYF	TGTGCCAGTAGCCCCCTACCCGGGGGACTAGGCCAAGAGACCCAGTACTTC
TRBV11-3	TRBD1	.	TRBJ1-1	CASSQSGEGANTEAFF	TGTGCCAGCAGCCAGAGTGGGGAGGGGGCGAACACTGAAGCTTTCTTT
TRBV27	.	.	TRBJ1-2	CASSSSGQTYGYTF	TGTGCCAGCAGTTCATCCGGTCAAACCTATGGCTACACCTTC
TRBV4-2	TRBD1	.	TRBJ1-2	CASSWGQGAPNPYGYTF	TGTGCCAGCAGCTGGGGACAGGGGGCCCCTAATCCCTATGGCTACACCTTC
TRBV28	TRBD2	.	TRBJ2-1	CASSLGTSGSNEQFF	TGTGCCAGCAGTTTAGGGACTAGCGGGAGCAATGAGCAGTTCTTC
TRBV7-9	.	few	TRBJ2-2	CASSPEARMGGWNTGELFF	TGTGCCAGCAGCCCCGAGGCCCGGATGGGCGGGTGGAACACCGGGGAGCTGTTTTTT
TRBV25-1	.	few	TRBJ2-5	CASMGWTAKETQYF	TGTGCCAGCATGGGTTGGACCGCCAAAGAGACCCAGTACTTC
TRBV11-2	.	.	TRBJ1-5	CASSLEGRHQPQHF	TGTGCCAGCAGCTTAGAGGGCAGACATCAGCCCCAGCATTTT
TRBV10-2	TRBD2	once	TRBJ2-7	CASSSTSGGPSYEQYF	TGCGCCAGCAGTAGTACTAGCGGGGGGCCGTCCTACGAGCAGTACTTC
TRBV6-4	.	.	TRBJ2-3	CASSGLQSTDTQYF	TGTGCCAGCAGTGGTCTTCAGAGCACAGATACGCAGTATTTT
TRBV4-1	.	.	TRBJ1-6	CASSQDSARRNSPLHF	TGCGCCAGCAGCCAAGATTCAGCCCGACGGAACTCACCCCTCCACTTT
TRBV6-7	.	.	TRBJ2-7	CASSYAGAISYEQYF	TGTGCCAGCAGTTACGCTGGGGCCATTAGTTACGAGCAGTACTTC
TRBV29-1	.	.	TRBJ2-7	CSVGGPSSYEQYF	TGCAGCGTTGGAGGGCCGAGTTCCTACGAGCAGTACTTC
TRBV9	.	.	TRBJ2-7	CASSVGGVSYEQYF	TGTGCCAGCAGCGTAGGAGGGGTCTCCTACGAGCAGTACTTC
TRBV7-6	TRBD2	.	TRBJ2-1	CASSPGLAAHNEQFF	TGTGCCAGCAGCCCCGGACTAGCGGCCCACAATGAGCAGTTCTTC
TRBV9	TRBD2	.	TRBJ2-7	CASSASSGISYEQYF	TGTGCCAGCAGCGCCTCTAGCGGGATTTCCTACGAGCAGTACTTC
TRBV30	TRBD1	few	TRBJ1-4	CAWLTGQVGPGNEKLFF	TGTGCCTGGCTGACGGGACAGGTGGGCCCAGGGAATGAAAAACTGTTTTTT
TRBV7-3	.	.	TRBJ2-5	CASSSDSSGETQYF	TGTGCCAGCAGCTCCGACAGCTCGGGGGAGACCCAGTACTTC
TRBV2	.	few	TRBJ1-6	CASSGQGLSPLHF	TGTGCCAGCAGTGGGCAGGGCTTATCACCCCTCCACTTT
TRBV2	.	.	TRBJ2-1	CASSEWAPTVGFQFF	TGTGCCAGCAGTGAATGGGCCCCCACAGTGGGTTTTCAGTTCTTC
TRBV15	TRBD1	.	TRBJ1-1	CATSRTGDTEAFF	TGTGCCACCAGCAGGACAGGGGACACTGAAGCTTTCTTT
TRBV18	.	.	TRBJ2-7	CASSPPRRPYEQYF	TGTGCCAGCTCACCACCGAGACGCCCCTACGAGCAGTACTTC
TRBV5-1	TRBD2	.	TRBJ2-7	CASSEGTSGSYEQYF	TGCGCCAGCAGCGAAGGGACTAGCGGATCCTACGAGCAGTACTTC
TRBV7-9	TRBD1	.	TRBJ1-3	CASSLEGTGAQGGNTIYF	TGTGCCAGCAGCTTAGAGGGGACAGGGGCCCAGGGGGGAAACACCATATATTTT
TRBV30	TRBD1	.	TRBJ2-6	CAWRDLDRAGANVLTF	TGTGCCTGGAGGGACCTCGACAGGGCTGGGGCCAACGTCCTGACTTTC
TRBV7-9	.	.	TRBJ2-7	CASIRLDRFYEQYF	TGTGCCAGCATCAGACTAGACCGGTTCTACGAGCAGTACTTC
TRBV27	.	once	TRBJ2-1	CASRPRDSVYNEQFF	TGTGCCAGCAGGCCTCGGGACTCTGTTTACAATGAGCAGTTCTTC
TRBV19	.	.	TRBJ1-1	CASSLGGFNTEAFF	TGTGCCAGTAGTCTGGGGGGCTTTAACACTGAAGCTTTCTTT
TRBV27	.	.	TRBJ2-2	CASSFEQANTGELFF	TGTGCCAGCAGTTTTGAACAGGCGAACACCGGGGAGCTGTTTTTT
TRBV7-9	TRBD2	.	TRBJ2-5	CASSPVGVAGVSLQETQYF	TGTGCCAGCAGCCCAGTAGGGGTAGCGGGGGTGTCCCTCCAAGAGACCCAGTACTTC
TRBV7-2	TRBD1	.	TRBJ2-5	CASSGTGAWETQYF	TGTGCCAGCAGCGGGACAGGGGCTTGGGAGACCCAGTACTTC
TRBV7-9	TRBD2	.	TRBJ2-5	CASSSLAGGETQYF	TGTGCCAGCAGCTCACTAGCGGGCGGCGAGACCCAGTACTTC
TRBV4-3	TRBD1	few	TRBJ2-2	CASSRLTGVTGELFF	TGCGCCAGCAGCCGGTTGACAGGGGTCACCGGGGAGCTGTTTTTT